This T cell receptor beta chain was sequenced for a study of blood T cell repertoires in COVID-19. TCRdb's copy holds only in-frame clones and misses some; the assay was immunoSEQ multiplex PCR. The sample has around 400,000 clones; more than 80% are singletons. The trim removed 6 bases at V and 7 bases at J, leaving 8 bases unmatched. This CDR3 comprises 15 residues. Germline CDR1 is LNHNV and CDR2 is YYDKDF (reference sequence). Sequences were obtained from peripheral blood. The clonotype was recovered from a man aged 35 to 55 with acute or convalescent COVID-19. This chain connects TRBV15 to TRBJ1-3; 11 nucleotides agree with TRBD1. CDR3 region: CATSRDRGSENTIYF. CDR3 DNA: TGTGCCACCAGTAGGGACAGGGGGAGTGAGAACACCATATATTTT.